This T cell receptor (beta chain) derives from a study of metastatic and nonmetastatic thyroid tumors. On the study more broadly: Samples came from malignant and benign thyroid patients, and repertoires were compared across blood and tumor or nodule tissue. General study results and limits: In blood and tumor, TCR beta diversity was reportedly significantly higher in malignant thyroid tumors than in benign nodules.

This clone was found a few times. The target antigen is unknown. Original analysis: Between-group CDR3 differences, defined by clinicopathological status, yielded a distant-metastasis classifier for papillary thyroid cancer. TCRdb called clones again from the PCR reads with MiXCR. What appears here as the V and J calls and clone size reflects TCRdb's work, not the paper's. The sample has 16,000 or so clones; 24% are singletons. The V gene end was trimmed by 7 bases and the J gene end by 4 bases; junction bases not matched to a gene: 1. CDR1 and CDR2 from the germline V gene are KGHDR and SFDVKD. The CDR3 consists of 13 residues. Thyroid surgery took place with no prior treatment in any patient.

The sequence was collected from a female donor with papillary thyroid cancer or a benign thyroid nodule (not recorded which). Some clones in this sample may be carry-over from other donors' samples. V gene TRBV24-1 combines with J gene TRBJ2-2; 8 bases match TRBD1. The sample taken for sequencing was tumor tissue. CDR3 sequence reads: CATRQGVTGELFF. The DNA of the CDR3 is TGTGCCACCAGACAGGGGGTCACCGGGGAGCTGTTTTTT.